This passage covers 28 T cell receptor beta chains from one sample sequenced in a study of OX40 agonist ivuxolimab in advanced cancers. Sequencing used immunoSEQ multiplex PCR; TCRdb keeps in-frame clones, though not all of them. The table lists 65,000 to 75,000 clones, around 89% of them singletons, with over 3% in the top ten. This specimen consisted of CD4+ or CD8+ T cells sorted from blood, obtained in a trial of the OX40 agonist ivuxolimab. The receptors were gathered from an adult with an advanced solid tumor such as melanoma, head and neck, liver or kidney cancer.

In this sample, this clone turned up once. The chain has TRBV4-2 and TRBJ2-7; tentative D call: TRBD2 (5 bases). Trimming took off 5 bases at V and 7 bases at J, with 9 bases between the two ends. The CDR3 runs 11 residues. Germline loops: CDR1 LGHNA, CDR2 YNFKEQ. CDR3: CASSFRGEQYF. The CDR3 DNA sequence: TGTGCCAGCAGCTTTCGAGGGGAGCAGTACTTC.

This rearrangement joins TRBV11-3 to TRBJ2-5, with TRBD2 as a possible D gene (6 bases). Trimming left V 0 bases short and J 2 bases short, with 10 bases between. In germline, CDR1 is SGHNT, CDR2 YENEEA. The CDR3 spans 15 residues. CDR3 nucleotide sequence: TGTGCCAGCAGCTTAGACGCTAGCGTGCAAGAGACCCAGTACTTC. Its protein product is CASSLDASVQETQYF.

CDR3 loop: CASSLEAGGRNEQFF. CDR3 coding DNA: TGTGCCAGCAGCTTAGAAGCGGGAGGGCGCAATGAGCAGTTCTTC. The chain is built from TRBV7-2 and TRBJ2-1, with 10 bases that match TRBD2. Germline V CDR1 and CDR2: SGHTA, FQGNSA. Losses at the gene ends were 1 base for V and 6 bases for J; bases not matched to a gene: 3. This CDR3 has 15 residues.

J is TRBJ2-1 and V is TRBV6-1, with 10 nucleotides matching TRBD2. V lost 8 bases to trimming and J lost 8 bases; unmatched junction nucleotides: 6. CDR3 length: 13 residues. Germline V gene data show CDR1 as MNHNS and CDR2 as SASEGT. CDR3 residues: CASEASGRDEQFF. CDR3 sequence (DNA): TGTGCCAGCGAAGCTAGCGGGAGAGATGAGCAGTTCTTC.

The chain couples TRBV5-1 to TRBJ2-1, with 8 bases identical to TRBD2. Germline trimming cut 3 bases from V and 5 bases from J; bases unmatched to any gene: 4. The CDR3 is made up of 14 amino acids. CDR1 is SGHRS, CDR2 YFSETQ, per germline. CDR3 protein: CASSSGLADNEQFF. CDR3 nucleotides: TGCGCCAGCAGCTCAGGACTAGCAGACAATGAGCAGTTCTTC.

J is TRBJ1-1 and V is TRBV11-3, with 9 bases identical to TRBD1. The CDR3 runs to 15 residues. Unmatched junction bases numbered 5, after V lost 5 bases and J lost 1 base. Germline V gene data show CDR1 as SGHNT and CDR2 as YENEEA. For the CDR3, the DNA is TGTGCCAGCAGCCTTGGGACAGGGACGAACACTGAAGCTTTCTTT. It encodes CASSLGTGTNTEAFF.

V is TRBV10-2 and J is TRBJ2-1; TRBD2 matches 8 bases. This CDR3 is 14 amino acids long. V was pared by 7 bases and J by 6 bases, with 8 bases of the junction left unmatched. CDR1 is WSHSY, CDR2 SAAADI, per germline. The chain's CDR3 is CASKETSAGNEQFF. In nucleotides, the CDR3 is TGCGCCAGCAAAGAGACTAGCGCGGGCAATGAGCAGTTCTTC.

This chain uses TRBV11-3 with TRBJ2-1; a weak D match, TRBD2 (5 bases). CDR1 is SGHNT, CDR2 YENEEA, per germline. Deletions cut 9 bases from V and 9 bases from J, with 18 bases between. The CDR3 contains 13 residues. The CDR3, as DNA: TGTGCCAGTGGGCGAACTACGGCGGGTGAGCAGTTCTTC. It yields the protein CASGRTTAGEQFF.

The J gene is TRBJ1-5, the V gene TRBV11-3; D unclear. With 5 bases removed from V and 7 bases from J, the gap between germline ends came to 15 bases. Germline loops: CDR1 SGHNT, CDR2 YENEEA. This CDR3 has 14 residues. The CDR3 is CASSPDGTGQPQHF. CDR3 in DNA: TGTGCCAGCAGCCCGGACGGCACCGGGCAGCCCCAGCATTTT.

The V and J genes are TRBV5-4 and TRBJ2-3; D is unclear. CDR1 is SGHNT and CDR2 is YYREEE in the germline V gene (reference sequence). The CDR3 runs 16 residues. Trimming took 0 bases from V and 3 from J, leaving 14 bases between them. The CDR3 loop is CASSLAGEARTDTQYF. The CDR3 DNA reads as TGTGCCAGCAGCTTGGCCGGCGAGGCGCGTACAGATACGCAGTATTTT.

The chain couples TRBV7-2 to TRBJ2-1; D call uncertain. Germline V gene sequence: CDR1 SGHTA, CDR2 FQGNSA. Trimming left V 3 bases short and J 9 bases short, with 12 bases between. This CDR3 has 13 residues. DNA of the CDR3: TGTGCCAGCAGCTTCTTAGTGGTGAGTGAGCAGTTCTTC. It yields the protein CASSFLVVSEQFF.

J is TRBJ1-1 and V is TRBV27, with a weak D call TRBD1 (5 bases). With 6 bases removed from V and 8 bases from J, the gap between germline ends came to 16 bases. The germline CDR1 and CDR2 sequences are MNHEY and SMNVEV (reference sequence). The CDR3 is made up of 13 amino acids. The CDR3 region is CASRFNQGTEAFF. The CDR3, as DNA: TGTGCCAGCAGGTTTAACCAGGGAACCGAAGCTTTCTTT.

The chain has TRBV29-1 and TRBJ2-3; D is perhaps TRBD1 (5 bases). This CDR3 region has 13 residues. V lost 2 bases to trimming and J lost 0 bases, with 6 bases between them. Germline V gene sequence: CDR1 SQVTM, CDR2 ANQGSEA. This chain's CDR3 is CSVERGSTDTQYF. The CDR3, as DNA: TGCAGCGTTGAAAGGGGAAGCACAGATACGCAGTATTTT.

The rearrangement joins TRBV10-3 to TRBJ2-5; 8 nucleotides agree with TRBD2. In germline, CDR1 is ENHRY, CDR2 SYGVKD. The length of the CDR3 is 13 residues. The V gene end was trimmed by 9 bases and the J gene end by 2 bases; junction bases not matched to a gene: 5. The CDR3 region is CAMRGLGQETQYF. In DNA, the CDR3 is TGTGCCATGCGGGGACTAGGACAAGAGACCCAGTACTTC.

The gene calls are TRBV4-2 and TRBJ2-3; D is unclear. The V and J ends lost 2 bases and 0 bases respectively, with 15 bases between them. Germline V gene lookup returns CDR1 LGHNA and CDR2 YNFKEQ. There are 17 residues in the CDR3. CDR3 loop: CASSQLLGGPSTDTQYF. The CDR3 DNA is TGTGCCAGCAGCCAACTCTTAGGCGGACCTAGCACAGATACGCAGTATTTT.

For this clone: Other DNA sequences within the sample encode an identical CDR3. This chain uses TRBV9 with TRBJ1-3; TRBD1 matches 9 bases. V lost 8 bases and J lost 1; bases outside the gene matches: 13. The CDR3 is 17 residues long. Germline-derived CDR1 and CDR2 are SGDLS and YYNGEE. CDR3 sequence reads: CASSLWDRAGSGNTIYF. The CDR3 DNA sequence: TGTGCCAGTAGCCTGTGGGACAGGGCGGGATCTGGAAACACCATATATTTT.

The chain couples TRBV5-1 to TRBJ1-3, with D hard to call. With 0 bases removed from V and 0 bases from J, the gap between germline ends came to 7 bases. Germline lookup yields CDR1 SGHRS and CDR2 YFSETQ. The CDR3 is 15 residues long. CDR3 nucleotides: TGCGCCAGCAGCTTGGTACCAGCCTCTGGAAACACCATATATTTT. The encoded protein is CASSLVPASGNTIYF.

CDR3 in amino acids: CSVEGGGSTYGYTF. DNA for the CDR3: TGCAGCGTTGAAGGGGGGGGATCGACATATGGCTACACCTTC. The chain recombines TRBV29-1 with TRBJ1-2, with a weak D call TRBD1 (5 bases). The CDR3 sequence is 14 residues long. Trimming took off 1 base at V and 5 bases at J, with 14 bases between the two ends. Germline V CDR1 and CDR2: SQVTM, ANQGSEA.

The chain joins TRBV7-8 to TRBJ2-6, with D possibly being TRBD1 (6 bases). Germline V gene sequence: CDR1 SGHVS, CDR2 FQNEAQ. CDR3 length: 18 residues. V was shortened by 0 bases and J by 0 bases, with 12 bases between the two germline ends. In nucleotides, the CDR3 is TGTGCCAGCAGCTTAGCCCGGACAGCGAACTCTGGGGCCAACGTCCTGACTTTC. Protein: CASSLARTANSGANVLTF.

The chain recombines TRBV29-1 with TRBJ1-1, with D unresolved. In germline, CDR1 is SQVTM, CDR2 ANQGSEA. The V end was cut by 2 bases, the J end by 0 bases, with 13 bases between. The CDR3 totals 15 residues. CDR3 loop: CSVERAGVMNTEAFF. The CDR3 DNA reads as TGCAGCGTTGAAAGGGCAGGAGTTATGAACACTGAAGCTTTCTTT.

This sequence joins TRBV7-3 and TRBJ2-1; D might be TRBD2 (6 bases). CDR1 and CDR2 (germline): SGHTA, FQGTGA. The CDR3 totals 17 residues. V lost 0 bases, J lost 3 bases, and 15 bases lay in between. CDR3 sequence (DNA): TGTGCCAGCAGCTTAACCCCGGGCGGGGCCGACTACAATGAGCAGTTCTTC. This translates into CASSLTPGGADYNEQFF.

V is TRBV11-2 and J is TRBJ2-3; D gene ambiguous. The V gene's germline CDR1 is SGHAT and CDR2 FQNNGV. The CDR3 has 13 amino acids. The V end lost 0 bases, the J end lost 6 bases, and 7 bases lay between the germline ends. CDR3 DNA sequence: TGTGCCAGCAGCTTAGAAGTTGGGGATACGCAGTATTTT. It yields the protein CASSLEVGDTQYF.

The chain recombines TRBV12-5 with TRBJ2-2, with D possibly being TRBD1 or TRBD2 (5 bases each). There are 14 residues in the CDR3. Germline CDR1 and CDR2: LGHNT and FRNRAP. V shed 5 bases and J shed 2 bases, with 9 bases lying between them. CDR3 protein: CASGPGPNTGELFF. The CDR3 nucleotides read TGTGCTAGTGGTCCGGGACCAAACACCGGGGAGCTGTTTTTT.

This sequence joins TRBV5-4 and TRBJ2-5, with a possible D match to TRBD2 (6 bases). CDR1 SGHNT and CDR2 YYREEE come from the germline V gene (reference sequence). The CDR3 is made up of 14 amino acids. Trimming took off 4 bases at V and 2 bases at J, with 12 bases between the two ends. The CDR3 region has the DNA TGTGCCAGCAGCCGGGGGAAACGACAAGAGACCCAGTACTTC. The encoded protein is CASSRGKRQETQYF.

J is TRBJ2-5 and V is TRBV25-1, with 8 bases that match TRBD1. The CDR3 spans 15 residues. The ends lost 3 bases at V and 5 bases at J; junction bases unmatched: 8. From germline, CDR1 is MGHDK and CDR2 SYGVNS. DNA for the CDR3: TGTGCCAGCAGTGATGGGCAGGGGGCGGGGGAGACCCAGTACTTC. Amino acids: CASSDGQGAGETQYF.

Here the CDR3 reads CASSLFPGRSGETQYF. The DNA for the CDR3 is TGCGCCAGCAGCTTGTTCCCGGGGCGGTCAGGAGAGACCCAGTACTTC. The rearrangement joins TRBV5-1 to TRBJ2-5, with D perhaps being TRBD1 or TRBD2 (5 bases each). V dropped 1 base and J dropped 4 bases, with 17 bases sitting between them. The CDR3 spans 16 residues. CDR1 and CDR2 (germline): SGHRS, YFSETQ. Variable domain in full (rest from reference TRBV5-1 and TRBJ2-5): KAGVTQTPRYLIKTRGQQVTLSCSPISGHRSVSWYQQTPGQGLQFLFEYFSETQRNKGNFPGRFSGRQFSNSRSEMNVSTLELGDSALYLCASSLFPGRSGETQYFGPGTRLLVL.

The V call is TRBV6-4, the J call TRBJ2-3; maybe TRBD1 (6 bases). The V end lost 3 bases, the J end lost 1 base, and 11 bases lay between the germline ends. CDR1 and CDR2 from the germline V gene are MRHNA and SNTAGT. This CDR3 is built from 15 residues. CDR3 sequence reads: CASSEGGTGTDTQYF. The CDR3, as DNA: TGTGCCAGCAGTGAAGGGGGAACGGGCACAGATACGCAGTATTTT.

The chain is built from TRBV2 and TRBJ2-2, with TRBD1 identical over 7 bases. The CDR3 has 15 amino acids. Germline assignment: CDR1 SNHLY and CDR2 FYNNEI. Trimming at V came to 8 bases and at J to 1 base, leaving 7 bases not matched to a gene. The CDR3 region is CASHDRAGNTGELFF. CDR3 DNA sequence: TGTGCCAGCCACGACAGGGCGGGGAACACCGGGGAGCTGTTTTTT.